This T cell receptor (beta chain) was captured in a study of tumor and adjacent non-tumor tissue in lung cancer. Study observations and caveats: In normal lung, the top 100 clones were significantly more dominant than in tumor.

No cell sorting was done before RNA was extracted from the tissue. The normal lung tissue was taken more than 3 cm from the tumor edge. Remarks on this clonotype: The antigen is not known.

The library came from three nested PCR rounds adapted from ARM-PCR protocols. Via MiXCR, TCRdb re-called the multiplex PCR reads, giving one row per CDR3 protein. In the table there are tens of thousands of distinct CDR3 sequences, 61% of which are singletons. Trimming cost V 6 bases and J 4 bases, with 22 bases left between them. This CDR3 contains 17 residues. Germline-derived CDR1 and CDR2 are SNHLY and FYNNEI. The sequencing sample was made of distant non-tumor lung tissue. The TCR sequence derives from a man between 70 and 80 years old with non-small cell lung cancer. The chain is built from TRBV2 and TRBJ1-5, with a weak D call TRBD1 (5 bases). CDR3 protein: CASSPTGREIDNQPQHF. The CDR3 DNA sequence: TGTGCCAGCAGCCCCACGGGACGGGAGATCGATAATCAGCCCCAGCATTTT.